The 15 T cell receptor beta chains presented below share a single source sample, sequenced in a study of human T cells and chemical hapten exposure. Each CDR3 protein is one row after TCRdb ran MiXCR on the RACE reads. This table holds roughly 380,000 distinct CDR3 sequences, around 6% found once. The time point: patch test 2, 6 weeks after DPC sensitization. The treatment was: therapeutic diphenylcyclopropenone sensitization with weekly scalp DPC. The input for sequencing was whole blood, taken in connection with sensitization to the hapten diphenylcyclopropenone (DPC). The receptors derive from a woman aged 18-29 years with alopecia areata. Some clones in this sample may be carry-over from other donors' samples.

This clonotype was observed many times. This chain uses TRBV29-1 with TRBJ2-3, with 8 bases lining up with TRBD2. This CDR3 has 17 amino acids. Germline V lookup: CDR1 SQVTM, CDR2 ANQGSEA. V was pared by 6 bases and J by 2 bases, with 16 bases of the junction left unmatched. CDR3 nucleotide sequence: TGCAGCGTCGTAAAGCGGGGGCATGACTATTTCACAGATACGCAGTATTTT. This translates into CSVVKRGHDYFTDTQYF.

This chain links TRBV4-2 with TRBJ2-1; D assignment may be TRBD1 or TRBD2 (5 bases each). The CDR3 is 17 amino acids. Germline V gene sequence: CDR1 LGHNA, CDR2 YNFKEQ. The ends were cut back, 4 bases at V and 0 bases at J, with 16 bases in the middle. The CDR3 is CASSPSTGTVSYNEQFF. In DNA, the CDR3 is TGTGCCAGCAGCCCTAGTACCGGGACCGTCTCCTACAATGAGCAGTTCTTC.

The V gene is TRBV2, the J gene TRBJ2-2; D gene ambiguous. The CDR3 loop spans 14 amino acids. Germline V lookup: CDR1 SNHLY, CDR2 FYNNEI. V dropped 2 bases and J dropped 0 bases, with 4 bases sitting between them. CDR3 sequence: CASSELANTGELFF. CDR3 nucleotides: TGTGCCAGCAGTGAACTAGCGAACACCGGGGAGCTGTTTTTT.

This clonotype was detected many times. The chain couples TRBV10-3 to TRBJ1-1, with D perhaps TRBD1 (6 bases). The V gene lost 6 bases and the J gene lost 5 bases, with 13 bases spanning the gap. From germline, CDR1 is ENHRY and CDR2 SYGVKD. The CDR3 is made up of 13 amino acids. For the CDR3, the DNA is TGTGCCATCAGGAAGGGGGTGGGTACTGAAGCTTTCTTT. Its translation: CAIRKGVGTEAFF.

The V and J genes are TRBV4-2 and TRBJ2-5; 9 nucleotides match TRBD2. The ends lost 0 bases at V and 1 base at J; junction bases unmatched: 6. CDR3 length equals 17 residues. Germline CDR1 LGHNA, CDR2 YNFKEQ. The CDR3 here is CASSQDPPSGAQETQYF. CDR3 DNA: TGTGCCAGCAGCCAAGACCCCCCTAGCGGGGCCCAAGAGACCCAGTACTTC.

This CDR3 is CASSSGAAGTEAFF. CDR3 bases: TGTGCCAGCAGCTCAGGGGCGGCAGGCACTGAAGCTTTCTTT. The rearrangement joins TRBV7-3 to TRBJ1-1; tentative D call: TRBD1 (6 bases). The V end lost 4 bases, the J end lost 4 bases, and 13 bases lay between the germline ends. CDR1 and CDR2 (germline): SGHTA, FQGTGA. This CDR3 contains 14 residues.

This clonotype has ten or more counts. This rearrangement joins TRBV7-2 to TRBJ2-7; no clear D gene. V lost 4 bases and J 6 bases, leaving 13 bases between the germline ends. The germline V gene encodes CDR1 SGHTA and CDR2 FQGNSA. This CDR3 is 13 amino acids long. CDR3 region: CASSWATTGEQYF. In DNA, the CDR3 is TGTGCCAGCAGCTGGGCGACGACTGGCGAGCAGTACTTC. The entire variable domain, with the rest obtained from reference TRBV7-2 and TRBJ2-7, is as follows: GAGVSQSPSNKVTEKGKDVELRCDPISGHTALYWYRQSLGQGLEFLIYFQGNSAPDKSGLPSDRFSAERTGGSVSTLTIQRTQQEDSAVYLCASSWATTGEQYFGPGTRLTVT.

This rearrangement joins TRBV12-5 to TRBJ2-1; TRBD1 matches at 12 bases. The junction had 5 bases not matched to a gene; V was cut back by 4 bases and J by 10 bases. The CDR3 length is 14 residues. Germline CDR1 and CDR2: LGHNT and FRNRAP. The CDR3 here is CASGSGTGGNEQFF. The CDR3 DNA reads TGTGCTAGTGGTTCCGGGACAGGGGGCAACGAGCAGTTCTTC.

A few counts support this clonotype. The junction does not match germline at one end; this may be a read error. The V and J genes are TRBV20-1 and TRBJ2-5; perhaps TRBD1 as D (6 bases). The germline V gene encodes CDR1 DFQATT and CDR2 SNEGSKA (reference sequence). CDR3 length: 14 amino acids. The CDR3 region is CSARDVQGQGTQYF. Here the CDR3 DNA reads TGCAGTGCTAGAGACGTACAGGGTCAAGGGACCCAGTACTTC.

This clonotype was seen only a few times. The rearrangement links TRBV11-1 to TRBJ2-3; the match to TRBD1 covers 10 bases. The CDR3 contains 17 residues. The germline CDR1 and CDR2 sequences are SGHAT and FQDESV (reference sequence). Trimming at V came to 4 bases and at J to 2 bases, leaving 9 bases not matched to a gene. The CDR3 region has the DNA TGTGCCAGCAGCTCCCGGGGGACAGGGGCTTCCACAGATACGCAGTATTTT. This encodes CASSSRGTGASTDTQYF.

A remark on this clonotype: The junction does not match germline at one end; this may be a read error. The chain links TRBV7-9 to TRBJ1-2; TRBD1 matches at 10 bases. The CDR3 has 14 residues. Looked up from germline, CDR1 is SEHNR and CDR2 is FQNEAQ (reference sequence). DNA for the CDR3: TGTCCCAGCAGCCAGGACAGGGGGGACTATGGCTACACCTTC. It encodes CPSSQDRGDYGYTF.

This clonotype occurred many times. J is TRBJ2-3 and V is TRBV20-1, with 7 bases that match TRBD2. Germline-derived CDR1 and CDR2 are DFQATT and SNEGSKA (reference sequence). The CDR3 covers 15 residues. V lost 5 bases and J lost 2; bases outside the gene matches: 10. The CDR3 region has the DNA TGCAGTGCTTCCCGGGAGGATAGTGCCACAGATACGCAGTATTTT. This encodes CSASREDSATDTQYF.

On this clonotype itself: A read error may be the cause here, since a much bigger clone is one base away. The chain is built from TRBV5-6 and TRBJ1-1; tentatively, D is TRBD1 (5 bases). V was shortened by 4 bases and J by 6 bases, with 7 bases between the two germline ends. CDR1 SGHDT and CDR2 YYEEEE come from the germline V gene. The CDR3 is made up of 11 amino acids. The CDR3, as DNA: TGTGCCAGCAGCAGGGACGCTGAAGCTTTCTTT. Translation gives CASSRDAEAFF.

This clonotype was seen a few times. The V and J genes are TRBV3-1 and TRBJ2-7; no clear D. Trimming removed 0 bases at V and 0 bases at J, with 9 bases between. Germline CDR1 LGHDT, CDR2 YNNKEL (reference sequence). The length of the CDR3 is 15 residues. The CDR3 loop reads CASSQDRDFSYEQYF. CDR3 DNA sequence: TGTGCCAGCAGCCAAGATCGAGACTTCTCCTACGAGCAGTACTTC.

This clonotype was detected ten times or more. This chain connects TRBV29-1 to TRBJ1-1; D gene unclear. The germline V and J ends were trimmed by 5 bases and 4 bases, with 5 bases remaining between them. Germline lookup yields CDR1 SQVTM and CDR2 ANQGSEA. The length of the CDR3 is 10 residues. CDR3 nucleotides: TGCAGCGTTAGGGTCACTGAAGCTTTCTTT. It codes for CSVRVTEAFF.